Sequencing of this TCR beta chain was carried out in a study of identical twins. Notes on the study in general: In drawing conclusions, the study used cross-sectional statistical analysis and did not follow the same donors.

This clonotype was recorded at least ten times. Its antigen is unidentified. TCRdb recomputed calls from the 5' RACE reads with MiXCR, one row per CDR3 protein. Of about 340,000 distinct CDR3 sequences listed, roughly 9% are singletons. V was cut by 1 base and J by 0 bases, with 13 bases left in between. Germline V gene lookup returns CDR1 DFQATT and CDR2 SNEGSKA (reference sequence). The CDR3 sequence is 16 residues long. The origin of this receptor is a woman in her 50s in good health. The sample consisted of naive T cells sorted from blood. This sequence joins TRBV20-1 and TRBJ2-1, with D perhaps matching TRBD2 (6 bases). This chain's CDR3 is CSARALVGSSYNEQFF. The CDR3 DNA reads TGCAGTGCTAGAGCTTTGGTCGGGAGCTCCTACAATGAGCAGTTCTTC.